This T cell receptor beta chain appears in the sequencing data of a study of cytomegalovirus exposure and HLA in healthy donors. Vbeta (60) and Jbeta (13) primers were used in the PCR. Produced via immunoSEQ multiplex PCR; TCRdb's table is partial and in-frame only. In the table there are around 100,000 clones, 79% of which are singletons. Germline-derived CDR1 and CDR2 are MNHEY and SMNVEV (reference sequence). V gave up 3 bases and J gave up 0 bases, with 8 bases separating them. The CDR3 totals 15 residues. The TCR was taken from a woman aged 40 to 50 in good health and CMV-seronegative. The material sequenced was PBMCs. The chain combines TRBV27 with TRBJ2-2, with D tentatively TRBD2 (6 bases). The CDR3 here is CASSLRGANTGELFF. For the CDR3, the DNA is TGTGCCAGCAGTTTGCGCGGGGCGAACACCGGGGAGCTGTTTTTT.